Listed below are T cell receptor beta chains from one sample, sequenced in a study of neurological immune-mediated disorders. TCRdb independently ran MiXCR on the 5' RACE reads; one entry per CDR3 protein. In the table there are tens of thousands of distinct CDR3 sequences, 9.5% to 13% of which are singletons. Input material: PBMCs. Receptor source: a man aged 25-45 years in good health. The conserved cysteine and the conserved F or W are not part of the CDR3 here. The listing skips clone size in some rows; elsewhere it reads once, few, many or a size class.

j_call,clone_size,cdr3_length,v_call,cdr3_aa
TRBJ2-1,.,14,TRBV20-1,SARTTERESYNEQF
TRBJ2-3,many,11,TRBV5-1,ASSRTGTDTQY
TRBJ2-7,.,12,TRBV7-9,ANSPDSYLYEQY
TRBJ2-3,many,12,TRBV5-1,ASNVRRNTDTQY
TRBJ2-5,many,10,TRBV12-3/TRBV12-4,ASSTDRETQY
TRBJ2-7,many,10,TRBV9,ASSLSGNEQY
TRBJ2-1,many,14,TRBV15,ATSLSLGLAGDEQF
TRBJ1-6,many,15,TRBV27,ASSSTRQGTFSSPLH
TRBJ2-3,many,13,TRBV10-3,AISESEGGTDTQY
TRBJ1-5,many,13,TRBV7-2,ASSLVEGSNQPQH
TRBJ2-5,many,14,TRBV6-2/TRBV6-3,ASFTTSGRYQETQY
TRBJ1-1,many,12,TRBV5-1,ASSPELQNTEAF
TRBJ2-7,many,12,TRBV7-9,ASSPDGTSYEQY
TRBJ2-7,many,13,TRBV10-3,AISEGKGSSYEQY
TRBJ2-5,many,13,TRBV12-3/TRBV12-4,ASNPGGDRQETQY
TRBJ2-1,few,12,TRBV10-3,AIGVGGSYNEQF
TRBJ2-7,.,14,TRBV18,ASSPRSPQGILEQY
TRBJ2-6,few,11,TRBV29-1,SVRGSGANVLT
TRBJ2-1,many,14,TRBV20-1,SAPGATSGPTDEQF
TRBJ1-5,many,12,TRBV11-2,ASSLGGVGWPQH
TRBJ1-1,many,13,TRBV20-1,SARDGGRADTEAF
TRBJ2-3,many,13,TRBV20-1,SARGDRGRVDTQY
TRBJ1-5,few,10,TRBV27,ASSPLGQPQH
TRBJ2-7,many,12,TRBV7-2,ASSFGRGLGEQY
TRBJ2-2,many,14,TRBV6-5,ASSYPGNPNTGELF
TRBJ2-1,many,14,TRBV7-6,ASSLDRSGPYNEQF
TRBJ1-5,many,13,TRBV27,ASSRGRGGNQPQH
TRBJ1-1,many,12,TRBV29-1,SVVEGGGGTEAF
TRBJ1-5,many,12,TRBV12-3/TRBV12-4,ASSPDRETQPQH
TRBJ2-7,many,14,TRBV9,ASSVAETGVLYEQY
TRBJ2-7,many,12,TRBV28,ASSFRDSGYEQY
TRBJ2-7,many,13,TRBV12-3/TRBV12-4,ASSFREPTNYEQY
TRBJ2-7,many,12,TRBV12-3/TRBV12-4,ASSTRDRAYEQY
TRBJ2-2,many,14,TRBV7-6,ASSLATSGITGELF
TRBJ2-5,many,14,TRBV20-1,SVKRASGSEAETQY
TRBJ2-7,many,11,TRBV5-1,ASSLVVGYEQY
TRBJ1-4,many,11,TRBV20-1,SAGDREDEKLF
TRBJ2-5,many,14,TRBV20-1,SARDSHPSGPETQY
TRBJ2-7,many,13,TRBV5-4,ASSFYTTSPYEQY
TRBJ2-2,many,13,TRBV28,ASSSVSPNTGELF
TRBJ2-7,many,12,TRBV13,ASSFSDTLYEQY
TRBJ2-7,many,10,TRBV19,ASSRGAYEQY
TRBJ2-1,few,13,TRBV10-3,AISDGTRNPAEQF
TRBJ2-1,many,9,TRBV7-9,ASSYADEQF
TRBJ2-6,.,13,TRBV12-3/TRBV12-4,ASTKRDSGANVLT
TRBJ1-6,many,14,TRBV27,ASSWGRGRNNSPLH
TRBJ2-3,many,12,TRBV5-1,ASSLASVVDTQY